One sample yielded the 2 T cell receptor beta chains listed below, sequenced in a study of blood T cell repertoires in COVID-19. Sequenced by immunoSEQ multiplex PCR; TCRdb stores in-frame clones only, minus some. The sample holds 91,000 or so clones, approximately 86% seen once. Material for sequencing was peripheral blood. The source of these receptors is a woman aged 55-70 years in a cohort sampled during active or convalescent COVID-19.

The rearrangement links TRBV3-1 (or the pseudogene TRBV3-2) to TRBJ2-7; a weak D match, TRBD1 (5 bases). The germline V and J ends were trimmed by 5 bases and 7 bases, with 15 bases remaining between them. The CDR3 has 13 amino acids. Germline loops: CDR1 LGHDT, CDR2 YNNKEL (reference sequence). The CDR3 region has the DNA TGTGCCAGCAGCAATAAACAGGATGCGGAGCAGTACTTC. Translated, it gives CASSNKQDAEQYF.

V is TRBV7-8 and J is TRBJ1-5, with 8 nucleotides matching TRBD1. The CDR3 extends over 13 amino acids. V shed 10 bases and J 3 bases; nucleotides not matched to a gene: 5. Germline CDR1 and CDR2: SGHVS and FQNEAQ. The CDR3 is CATGQGFNQPQHF. CDR3 bases: TGTGCCACCGGACAGGGCTTCAATCAGCCCCAGCATTTT.